This note documents a single T cell receptor beta chain sequence. Its antigen is unknown. The V gene lost 2 bases and the J gene lost 1 base, with 17 bases spanning the gap. This CDR3 has 18 amino acids. The V gene's germline CDR1 is MDHEN and CDR2 SYDVKM. PCR used 60 Vbeta primers and 13 Jbeta primers. Method: immunoSEQ multiplex PCR; TCRdb's copy keeps in-frame clones and lacks some. The top ten clones hold approximately 30% of a sample with fewer than 150,000 clones, about 75% of them seen once. This entry is derived from a study of cytomegalovirus exposure and HLA in healthy donors. Study-wide points: A later analysis linked 16,951 TCR beta sequences to HLA alleles at 0.05 false discovery rate. TRBV6-2, TRBV6-3 and some other V segments were excluded as indistinguishable. Donors were assumed by presence/absence analyses to have roughly uniform sequencing depth.

The chain combines TRBV28 with TRBJ2-2; the D gene is possibly TRBD1 (5 bases). The source of this sequence is a man aged 55 to 70 in good health and CMV-seropositive. Sequencing was done on a sample of PBMCs. Here the CDR3 reads CASSLAGIGYQNTGELFF. CDR3 DNA sequence: TGTGCCAGCAGTTTAGCAGGGATCGGTTATCAGAACACCGGGGAGCTGTTTTTT.